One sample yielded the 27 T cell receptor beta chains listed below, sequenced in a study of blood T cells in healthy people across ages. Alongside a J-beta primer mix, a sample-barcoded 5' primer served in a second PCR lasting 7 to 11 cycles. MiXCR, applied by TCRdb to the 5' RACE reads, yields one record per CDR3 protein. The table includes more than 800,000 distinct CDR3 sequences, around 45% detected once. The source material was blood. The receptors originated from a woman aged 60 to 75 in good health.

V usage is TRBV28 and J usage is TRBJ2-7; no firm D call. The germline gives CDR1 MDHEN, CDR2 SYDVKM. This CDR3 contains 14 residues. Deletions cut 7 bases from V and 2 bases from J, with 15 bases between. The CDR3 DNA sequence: TGTGCCAGCAATTCTCGGCTTTTACCCTACGAGCAGTACTTC. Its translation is CASNSRLLPYEQYF. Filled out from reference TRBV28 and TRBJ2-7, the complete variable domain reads DVKVTQSSRYLVKRTGEKVFLECVQDMDHENMFWYRQDPGLGLRLIYFSYDVKMKEKGDIPEGYSVSREKKERFSLILESASTNQTSMYLCASNSRLLPYEQYFGPGTRLTVT.

CDR3 amino acids: CASRAGASFGQPQHF. The CDR3 nucleotides read TGTGCCAGCAGAGCAGGGGCCTCCTTCGGTCAGCCCCAGCATTTT. V is TRBV2 and J is TRBJ1-5, with D perhaps TRBD1 (6 bases). This CDR3 region has 15 residues. Trimming took 6 bases from V and 6 from J, leaving 18 bases between them. Germline V gene sequence: CDR1 SNHLY, CDR2 FYNNEI.

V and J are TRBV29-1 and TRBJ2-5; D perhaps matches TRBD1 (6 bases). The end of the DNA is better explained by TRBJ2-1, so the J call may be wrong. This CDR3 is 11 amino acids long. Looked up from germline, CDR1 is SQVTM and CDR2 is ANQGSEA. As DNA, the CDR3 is TGCAGCGCCTACAGGGAAGAGACCCAGTTCTTC. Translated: CSAYREETQFF.

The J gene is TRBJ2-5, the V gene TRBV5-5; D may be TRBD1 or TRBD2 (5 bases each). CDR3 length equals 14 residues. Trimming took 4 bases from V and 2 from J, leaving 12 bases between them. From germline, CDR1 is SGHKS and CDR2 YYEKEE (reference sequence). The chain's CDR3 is CASSPRDLQETQYF. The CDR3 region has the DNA TGTGCCAGCAGCCCCCGGGACCTACAAGAGACCCAGTACTTC.

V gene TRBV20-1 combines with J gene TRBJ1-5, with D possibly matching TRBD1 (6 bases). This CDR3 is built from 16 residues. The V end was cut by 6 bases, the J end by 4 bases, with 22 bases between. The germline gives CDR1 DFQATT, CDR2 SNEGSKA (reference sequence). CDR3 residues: CSARGGSTRKNQPQHF. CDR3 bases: TGCAGTGCCCGAGGGGGGAGTACCCGAAAAAATCAGCCCCAGCATTTT.

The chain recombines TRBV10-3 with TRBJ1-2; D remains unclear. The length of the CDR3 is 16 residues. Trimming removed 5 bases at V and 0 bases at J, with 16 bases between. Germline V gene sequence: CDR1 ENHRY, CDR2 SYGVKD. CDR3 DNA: TGTGCCATCAGTTCAGGAGGCAACTACCCTAACTATGGCTACACCTTC. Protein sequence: CAISSGGNYPNYGYTF.

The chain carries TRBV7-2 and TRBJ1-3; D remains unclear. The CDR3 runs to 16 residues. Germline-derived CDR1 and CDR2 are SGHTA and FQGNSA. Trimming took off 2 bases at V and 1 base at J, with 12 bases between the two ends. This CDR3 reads CASSLQLGRSGNTIYF. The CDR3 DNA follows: TGTGCCAGCAGCTTACAGCTAGGGAGATCTGGAAACACCATATATTTT.

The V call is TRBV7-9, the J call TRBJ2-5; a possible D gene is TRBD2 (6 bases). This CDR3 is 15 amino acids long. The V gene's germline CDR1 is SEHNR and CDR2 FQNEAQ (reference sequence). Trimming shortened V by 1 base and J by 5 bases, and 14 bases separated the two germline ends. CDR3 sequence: CASSLGRAGSETQYF. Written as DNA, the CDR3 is TGTGCCAGCAGCTTAGGGAGGGCCGGATCGGAGACCCAGTACTTC.

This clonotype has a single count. CDR3 bases: TGTGCCAGCGGGCAGGGTTGGGCGACCCAGTACTTC. Amino acid sequence: CASGQGWATQYF. The rearrangement joins TRBV21-1 to TRBJ2-5; the D segment call TRBD1 is taken from the table without a DNA check. TRBV21-1 is a pseudogene segment. CDR3 length: 12 amino acids.

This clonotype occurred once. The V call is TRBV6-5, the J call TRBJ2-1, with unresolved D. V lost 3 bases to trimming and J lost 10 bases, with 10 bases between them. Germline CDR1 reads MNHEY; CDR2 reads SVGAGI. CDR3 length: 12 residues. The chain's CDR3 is CASSYPSAEQFF. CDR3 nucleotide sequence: TGTGCCAGCAGTTATCCCTCTGCCGAGCAGTTCTTC.

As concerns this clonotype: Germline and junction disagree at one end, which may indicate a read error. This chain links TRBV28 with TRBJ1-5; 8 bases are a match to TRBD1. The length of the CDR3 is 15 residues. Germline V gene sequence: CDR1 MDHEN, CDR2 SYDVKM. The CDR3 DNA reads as TGTGCCAGTAGTTGGACAGGGAGAGGAGATCAGCCCCAGCATTTT. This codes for CASSWTGRGDQPQHF.

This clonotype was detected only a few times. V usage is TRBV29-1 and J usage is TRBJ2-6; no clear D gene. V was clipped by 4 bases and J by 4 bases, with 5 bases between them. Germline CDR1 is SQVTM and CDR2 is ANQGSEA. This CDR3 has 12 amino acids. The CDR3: CSVVLGANVLTF. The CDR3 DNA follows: TGCAGCGTTGTTTTGGGGGCCAACGTCCTGACTTTC.

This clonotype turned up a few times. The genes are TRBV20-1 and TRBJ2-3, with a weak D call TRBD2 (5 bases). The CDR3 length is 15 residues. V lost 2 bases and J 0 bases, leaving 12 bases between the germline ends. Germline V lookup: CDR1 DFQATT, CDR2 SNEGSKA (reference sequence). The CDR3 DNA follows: TGCAGTGCTAGACCACTAGGCCCTAGCACAGATACGCAGTATTTT. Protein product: CSARPLGPSTDTQYF.

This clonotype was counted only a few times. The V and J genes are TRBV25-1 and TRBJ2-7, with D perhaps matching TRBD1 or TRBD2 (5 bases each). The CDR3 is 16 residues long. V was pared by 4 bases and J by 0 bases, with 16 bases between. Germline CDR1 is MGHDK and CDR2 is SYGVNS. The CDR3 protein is CASSAMGQGPSYEQYF. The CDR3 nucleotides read TGTGCCAGCAGTGCGATGGGGCAGGGACCCTCCTACGAGCAGTACTTC.

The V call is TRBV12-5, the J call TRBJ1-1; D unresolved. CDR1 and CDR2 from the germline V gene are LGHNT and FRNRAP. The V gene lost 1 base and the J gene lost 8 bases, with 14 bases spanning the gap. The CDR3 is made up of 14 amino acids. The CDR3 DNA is TGTGCTAGTGGTTTGGGTAACTTGGCGGAAGAAGCTTTCTTT. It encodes CASGLGNLAEEAFF.

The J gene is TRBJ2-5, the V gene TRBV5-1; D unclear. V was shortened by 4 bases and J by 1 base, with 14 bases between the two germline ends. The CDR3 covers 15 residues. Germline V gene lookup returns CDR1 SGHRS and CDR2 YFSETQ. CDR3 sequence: CASSLSWAPQETQYF. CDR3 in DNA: TGCGCCAGCAGCCTTAGTTGGGCCCCCCAAGAGACCCAGTACTTC. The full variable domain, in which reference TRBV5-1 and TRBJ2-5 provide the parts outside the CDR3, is KAGVTQTPRYLIKTRGQQVTLSCSPISGHRSVSWYQQTPGQGLQFLFEYFSETQRNKGNFPGRFSGRQFSNSRSEMNVSTLELGDSALYLCASSLSWAPQETQYFGPGTRLLVL.

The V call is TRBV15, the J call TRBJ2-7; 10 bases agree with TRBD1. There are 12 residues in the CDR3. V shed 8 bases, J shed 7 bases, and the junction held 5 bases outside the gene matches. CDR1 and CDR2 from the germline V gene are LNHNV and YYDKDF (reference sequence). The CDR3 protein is CATRQGAAEQYF. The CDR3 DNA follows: TGTGCCACCCGACAGGGGGCGGCGGAGCAGTACTTC.

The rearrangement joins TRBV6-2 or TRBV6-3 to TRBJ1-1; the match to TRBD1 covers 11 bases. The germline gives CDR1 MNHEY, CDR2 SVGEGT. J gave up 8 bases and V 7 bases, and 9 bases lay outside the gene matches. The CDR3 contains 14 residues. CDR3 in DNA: TGTGCCAGCACCCGGACAGGGGGCTTCACAGAAGCTTTCTTT. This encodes CASTRTGGFTEAFF.

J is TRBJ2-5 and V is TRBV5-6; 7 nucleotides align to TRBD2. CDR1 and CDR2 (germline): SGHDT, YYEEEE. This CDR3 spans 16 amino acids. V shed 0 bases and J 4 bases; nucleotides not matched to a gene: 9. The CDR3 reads CASSLDWSGKGETQYF. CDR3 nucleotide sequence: TGTGCCAGCAGCTTGGATTGGAGCGGGAAGGGAGAGACCCAGTACTTC.

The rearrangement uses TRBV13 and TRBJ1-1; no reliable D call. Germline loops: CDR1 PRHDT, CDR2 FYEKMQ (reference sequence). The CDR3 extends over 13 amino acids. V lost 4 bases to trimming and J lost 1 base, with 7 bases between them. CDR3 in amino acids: CASSSNKNTEAFF. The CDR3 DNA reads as TGTGCCAGCAGCTCCAATAAGAACACTGAAGCTTTCTTT.

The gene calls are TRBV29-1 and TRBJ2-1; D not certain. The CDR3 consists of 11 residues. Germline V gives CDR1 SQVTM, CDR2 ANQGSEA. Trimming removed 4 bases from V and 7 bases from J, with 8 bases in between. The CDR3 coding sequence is TGCAGCGTTGGGATTGCAAATGAGCAGTTCTTC. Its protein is CSVGIANEQFF.

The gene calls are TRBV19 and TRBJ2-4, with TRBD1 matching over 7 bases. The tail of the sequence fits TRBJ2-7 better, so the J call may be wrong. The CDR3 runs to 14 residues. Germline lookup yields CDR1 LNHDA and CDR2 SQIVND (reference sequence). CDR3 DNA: TGTGCCAGTAGTAAGGATAGGGGGCATGACGAGCAGTACTTC. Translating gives CASSKDRGHDEQYF.

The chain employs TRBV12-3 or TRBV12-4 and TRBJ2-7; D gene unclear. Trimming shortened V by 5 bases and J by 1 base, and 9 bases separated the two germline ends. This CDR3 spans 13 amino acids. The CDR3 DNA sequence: TGTGCCAGCAGTGTGATTTTTTCCTACGAGCAGTACTTC. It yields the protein CASSVIFSYEQYF.

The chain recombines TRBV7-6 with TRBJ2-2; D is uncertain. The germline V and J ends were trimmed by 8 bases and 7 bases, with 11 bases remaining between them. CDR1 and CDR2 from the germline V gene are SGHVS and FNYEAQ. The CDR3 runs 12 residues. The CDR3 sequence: CASGPGVGELFF. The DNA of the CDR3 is TGTGCCAGCGGTCCGGGCGTCGGGGAGCTGTTTTTT.

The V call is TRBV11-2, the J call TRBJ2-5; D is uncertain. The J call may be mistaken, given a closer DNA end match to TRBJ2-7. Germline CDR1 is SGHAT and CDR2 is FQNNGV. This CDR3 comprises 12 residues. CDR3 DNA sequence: TGTGCCAGCAGACCCCTGGGGAACGAGCAGTACTTC. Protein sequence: CASRPLGNEQYF.

In nucleotides, the CDR3 is TGTGCCAGCGTTTCGGTCTTCCAAGAGACCCAGTACTTC. Translation gives CASVSVFQETQYF. The chain is built from TRBV7-9 and TRBJ2-5, with unresolved D. In germline, CDR1 is SEHNR, CDR2 FQNEAQ (reference sequence). The CDR3 totals 13 residues. Trimming removed 8 bases from V and 1 base from J, with 11 bases in between. Combining the CDR3 with reference TRBV7-9 and TRBJ2-5 gives the whole variable domain DTGVSQNPRHKITKRGQNVTFRCDPISEHNRLYWYRQTLGQGPEFLTYFQNEAQLEKSRLLSDRFSAERPKGSFSTLEIQRTEQGDSAMYLCASVSVFQETQYFGPGTRLLVL.

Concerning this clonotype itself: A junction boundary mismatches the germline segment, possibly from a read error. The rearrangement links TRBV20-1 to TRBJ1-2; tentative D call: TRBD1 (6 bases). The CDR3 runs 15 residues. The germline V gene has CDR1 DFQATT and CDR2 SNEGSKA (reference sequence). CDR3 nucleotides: TGCAGTGCTAGAGATCTTGGTCCGGGGGCTCATGGCCACACCTTC. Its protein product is CSARDLGPGAHGHTF.